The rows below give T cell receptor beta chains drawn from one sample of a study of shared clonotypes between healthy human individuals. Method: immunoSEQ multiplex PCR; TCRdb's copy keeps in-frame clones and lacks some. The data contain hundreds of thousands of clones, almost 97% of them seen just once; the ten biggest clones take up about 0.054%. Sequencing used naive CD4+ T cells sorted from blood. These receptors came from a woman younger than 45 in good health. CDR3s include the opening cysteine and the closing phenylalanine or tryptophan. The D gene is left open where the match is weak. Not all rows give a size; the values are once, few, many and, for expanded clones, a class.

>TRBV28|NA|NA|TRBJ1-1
TGTGCCAGCAGTTTAGGTCGGGCCACTGAAGCTTTCTTT
CASSLGRATEAFF
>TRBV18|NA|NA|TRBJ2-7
TGTGCCAGCTCACCAGCAGGTTTGGGCTACGAGCAGTACTTC
CASSPAGLGYEQYF
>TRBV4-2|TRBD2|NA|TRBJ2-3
TGTGCCAGCAGCCCCTCTAGCGGGAGGACAGATACGCAGTATTTT
CASSPSSGRTDTQYF
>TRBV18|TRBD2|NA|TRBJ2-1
TGTGCCAGCTCACCCGGCGACGGGAGGGGACTAAATCCTTACAATGAGCAGTTCTTC
CASSPGDGRGLNPYNEQFF
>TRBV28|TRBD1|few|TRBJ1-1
TGTGCCAGCAGTATGGACAGGCAGAACACTGAAGCTTTCTTT
CASSMDRQNTEAFF
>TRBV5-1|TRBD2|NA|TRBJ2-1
TGCGCCAGCAGCATCACTAGCGGGAGCTACAATGAGCAGTTCTTC
CASSITSGSYNEQFF
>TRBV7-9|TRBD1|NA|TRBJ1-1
TGTGCCAGCAGCTTAGAGAGGGGGCAAGCTTTCTTT
CASSLERGQAFF
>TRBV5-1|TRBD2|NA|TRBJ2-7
TGCGCCAGCAGCCCTAGGACTAGCGGATACGAGCAGTACTTC
CASSPRTSGYEQYF
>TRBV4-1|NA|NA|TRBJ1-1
TGCGCCAGCAGCCAAGAAAGGGGTTTCGCTGAAGCTTTCTTT
CASSQERGFAEAFF
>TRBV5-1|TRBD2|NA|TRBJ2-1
TGCGCCAGCAGCTTGGAACTAGCGGGTAACAATGAGCAGTTCTTC
CASSLELAGNNEQFF
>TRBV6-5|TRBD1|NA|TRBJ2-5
TGTGCCAGCAGTCGAACAGGGGGCGAAGAGACCCAGTACTTC
CASSRTGGEETQYF
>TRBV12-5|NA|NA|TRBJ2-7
TGTGCTAGTGGCCCAAACATGGGGGCCGTCCATCCTGAGGCCTACGAGCAGTACTTC
CASGPNMGAVHPEAYEQYF
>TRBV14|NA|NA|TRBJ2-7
TGTGCCAGCAGCCGATACAGGACGGGGATTTGGGAGCAGTACTTC
CASSRYRTGIWEQYF
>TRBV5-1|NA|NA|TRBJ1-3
TGCGCCAGCAGCGGAGGTTACTCTGGAAACACCATATATTTT
CASSGGYSGNTIYF
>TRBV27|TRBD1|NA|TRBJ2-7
TGTGCCAGCAGTTTGCCGGACAGGATCGACGAGCAGTACTTC
CASSLPDRIDEQYF
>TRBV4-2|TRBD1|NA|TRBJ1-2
TGTGCCAGCAGCCAAGTACAGGGACAGGGGGTTGGGGGCTACACCTTC
CASSQVQGQGVGGYTF
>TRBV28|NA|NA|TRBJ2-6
TGTGCCAGTATTGGAGGGGGAGGGTTATCTGGGGCCAACGTCCTGACTTTC
CASIGGGGLSGANVLTF
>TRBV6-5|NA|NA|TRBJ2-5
TGTGCCAGCAGTTTCGCAGGGGATTCGGAGACCCAGTACTTC
CASSFAGDSETQYF
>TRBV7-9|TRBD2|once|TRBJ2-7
TGTGCCAGCAGCTTAGCGCTGGGGACTAACTCCTACGAGCAGTACTTC
CASSLALGTNSYEQYF
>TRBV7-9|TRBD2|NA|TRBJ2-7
TGTGCCAGCAGCTTGACATCATGGACTAGCGGGAGGGAGAGTTACGAGCAGTACTTC
CASSLTSWTSGRESYEQYF
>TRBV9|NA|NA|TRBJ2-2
TGTGCCAGCAGCTTCTTTCCGGGAGAACGAACCGGGGAGCTGTTTTTT
CASSFFPGERTGELFF
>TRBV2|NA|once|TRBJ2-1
TGTGCCAGCAGTGTTCACAGGGCTAGCTACAATGAGCAGTTCTTC
CASSVHRASYNEQFF
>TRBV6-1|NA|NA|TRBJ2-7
TGTGCCAGCAGTGGACCCCTCCTGGGACTCACCTACGAGCAGTACTTC
CASSGPLLGLTYEQYF
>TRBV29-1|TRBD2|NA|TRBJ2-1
TGCAGCGTAGCGGGAGTAGGCAATGAGCAGTTCTTC
CSVAGVGNEQFF
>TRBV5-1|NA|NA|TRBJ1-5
TGCGCCAGCAGCTTGGAAGGGATGCCTTATCAGCCCCAGCATTTT
CASSLEGMPYQPQHF
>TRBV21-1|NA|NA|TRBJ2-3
TGTGCCAGCAGCAAAACCAGGGAGGGCTCAACCACAGATACGCAGTATTTT
CASSKTREGSTTDTQYF
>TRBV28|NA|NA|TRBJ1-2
TGTGCCAGCAGTTTCCCGGGCAACTATGGCTACACCTTC
CASSFPGNYGYTF
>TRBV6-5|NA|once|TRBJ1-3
TGTGCCAGCAGTCTCCAGTTCACCATATATTTT
CASSLQFTIYF
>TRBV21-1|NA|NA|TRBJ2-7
TGTGCCAGCGAAATAAACAGGCCCTACGAGCAGTCTATTCTTTACGAGCAGTACTTC
CASEINRPYEQSILYEQYF
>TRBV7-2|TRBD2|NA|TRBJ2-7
TGTGCCAGCAGCGGTAGCGGGAGGGTCTACGAGCAGTACTTC
CASSGSGRVYEQYF
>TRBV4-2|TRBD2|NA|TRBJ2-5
TGTGCCAGCAGCCGCCTAACGAGCGGGAGTGATAAGACCCAGTACTTC
CASSRLTSGSDKTQYF
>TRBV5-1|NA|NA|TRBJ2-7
TGCGCCAGCAGCTTGTTAACAGGAAGCTCCTACGAGCAGTACTTC
CASSLLTGSSYEQYF
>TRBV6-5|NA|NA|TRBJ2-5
TGTGCCAGCAGCATCCAAGAGACCCAGTACTTC
CASSIQETQYF
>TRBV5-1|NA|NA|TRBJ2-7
TGCGCCAGCAGTTCAACCTACGAGCAGTACTTC
CASSSTYEQYF
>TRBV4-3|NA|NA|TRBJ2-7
TGCGCCAGCAGCCAGAGGGAAGGCAGTTACGAGCAGTACTTC
CASSQREGSYEQYF
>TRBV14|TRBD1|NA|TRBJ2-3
TGTGCCAGCAGCCATATCGGGACAGGGGAAGCAGATACGCAGTATTTT
CASSHIGTGEADTQYF
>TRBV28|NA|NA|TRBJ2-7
TGTGCCAGCACTCCGGCAGACAGCTACGAGCAGTACTTC
CASTPADSYEQYF